The source of this T cell receptor (beta chain) is a study of shared clonotypes between healthy human individuals. CD45RA-negative memory and CD45RA+ naive subsets were split from the CD4+ cells. Only in-frame clones appear in the TCRdb table, and some are missing; sequencing was by immunoSEQ multiplex PCR. This repertoire shows more than 400,000 clones, almost 97% found once; its top ten account for under 0.06%. V was pared by 8 bases and J by 7 bases, with 18 bases between. Germline values: CDR1 KGHSH, CDR2 LQKENI. The CDR3 runs to 14 residues. The clonotype originates from a woman younger than 45 in good health. The chain employs TRBV18 and TRBJ2-1; D may be TRBD2 (6 bases). Specimen: naive CD4+ T cells sorted from blood. Subset denoted: CD45RA+ positively selected. CDR3 loop: CASAPGSGLNEQFF. Here the CDR3 DNA reads TGTGCCAGCGCCCCCGGGAGTGGACTTAATGAGCAGTTCTTC.